This record covers a single T cell receptor beta chain. Its cognate antigen is unknown. Some clones are missing from TCRdb's copy, which holds only in-frame ones; the method was immunoSEQ multiplex PCR. The table includes about 86,000 clones, roughly 87% detected once. Trimming stripped 6 bases from V and 3 bases from J, with 14 bases between. CDR1 and CDR2 from the germline V gene are MNHEY and SVGAGI. This CDR3 has 14 residues. This sample is part of a study of T cell responses to AZD1222 COVID-19 vaccine. Study-wide points: Distributed over spike, vaccine-associated CD4 TCRs predominated at 160-218 and 743-854. Sampling that yielded the repertoires occurred only after the peak T cell response. Reports say nearly half of spike-specific TCRs go after unmutated variant regions. The sample set comprised mostly white British donors with more females, and clonal diversity was possibly underestimated.

The genes are TRBV6-5 and TRBJ1-2; the D gene is possibly TRBD1 (6 bases). The sample here was peripheral blood, taken on day 0 of AZD1222 vaccination. The TCR was taken from an adult in good health. The CDR3 bases are TGTGCCAGCAGGAACTCAGGGGATTACTATGGCTACACCTTC. Amino acid sequence: CASRNSGDYYGYTF.